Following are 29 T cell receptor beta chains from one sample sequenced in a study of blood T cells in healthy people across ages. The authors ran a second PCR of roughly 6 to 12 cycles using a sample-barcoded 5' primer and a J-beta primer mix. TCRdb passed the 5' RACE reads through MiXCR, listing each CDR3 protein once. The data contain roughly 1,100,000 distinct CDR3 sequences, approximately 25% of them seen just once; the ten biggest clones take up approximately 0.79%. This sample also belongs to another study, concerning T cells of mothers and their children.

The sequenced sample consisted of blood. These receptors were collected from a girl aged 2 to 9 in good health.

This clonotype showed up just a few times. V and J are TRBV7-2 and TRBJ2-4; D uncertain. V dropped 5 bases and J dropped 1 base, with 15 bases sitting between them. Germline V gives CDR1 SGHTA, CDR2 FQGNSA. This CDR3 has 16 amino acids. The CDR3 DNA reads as TGTGCCAGCAGCCCTCGGACGAGTATGGCCAAAAACATTCAGTACTTC. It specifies CASSPRTSMAKNIQYF.

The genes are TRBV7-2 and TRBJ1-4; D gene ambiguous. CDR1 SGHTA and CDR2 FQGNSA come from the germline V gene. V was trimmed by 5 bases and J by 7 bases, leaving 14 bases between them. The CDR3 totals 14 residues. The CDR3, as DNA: TGTGCCAGCAGCGTCGTTTGGGCTGGTGAAAAACTGTTTTTT. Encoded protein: CASSVVWAGEKLFF. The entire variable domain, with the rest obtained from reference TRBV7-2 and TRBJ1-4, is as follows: GAGVSQSPSNKVTEKGKDVELRCDPISGHTALYWYRQSLGQGLEFLIYFQGNSAPDKSGLPSDRFSAERTGGSVSTLTIQRTQQEDSAVYLCASSVVWAGEKLFFGSGTQLSVL.

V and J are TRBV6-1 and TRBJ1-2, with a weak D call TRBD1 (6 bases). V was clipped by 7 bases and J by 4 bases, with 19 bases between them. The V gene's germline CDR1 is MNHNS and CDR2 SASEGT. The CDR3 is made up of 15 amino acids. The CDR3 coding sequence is TGTGCCAGCACGGCAGGCCTTCCAGGGGCCTATGGCTACACCTTC. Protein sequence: CASTAGLPGAYGYTF.

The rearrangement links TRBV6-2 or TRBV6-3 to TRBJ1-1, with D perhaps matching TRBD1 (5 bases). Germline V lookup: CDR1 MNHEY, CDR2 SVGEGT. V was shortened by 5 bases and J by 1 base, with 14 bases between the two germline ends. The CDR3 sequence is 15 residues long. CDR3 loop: CASSHRQLENTEAFF. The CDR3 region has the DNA TGTGCCAGCAGTCACCGACAGTTAGAGAACACTGAAGCTTTCTTT.

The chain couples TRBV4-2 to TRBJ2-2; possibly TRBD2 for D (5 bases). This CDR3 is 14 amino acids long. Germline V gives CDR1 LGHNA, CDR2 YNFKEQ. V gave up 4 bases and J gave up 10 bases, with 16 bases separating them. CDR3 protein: CASSPLGRAEELFF. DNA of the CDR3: TGTGCCAGCAGCCCCCTTGGGCGGGCCGAGGAGCTGTTTTTT.

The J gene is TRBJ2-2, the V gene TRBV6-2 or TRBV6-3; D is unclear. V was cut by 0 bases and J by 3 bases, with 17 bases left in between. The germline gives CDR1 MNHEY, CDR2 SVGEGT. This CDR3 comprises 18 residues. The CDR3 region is CASSYSAFSISYTGELFF. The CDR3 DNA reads TGTGCCAGCAGTTACTCCGCCTTTTCTATAAGCTACACCGGGGAGCTGTTTTTT.

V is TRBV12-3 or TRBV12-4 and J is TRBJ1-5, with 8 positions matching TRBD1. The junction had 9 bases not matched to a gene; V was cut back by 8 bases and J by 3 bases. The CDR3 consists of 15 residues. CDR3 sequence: CASAGGQGANQPQHF. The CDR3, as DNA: TGTGCCAGCGCTGGCGGCCAGGGGGCCAATCAGCCCCAGCATTTT.

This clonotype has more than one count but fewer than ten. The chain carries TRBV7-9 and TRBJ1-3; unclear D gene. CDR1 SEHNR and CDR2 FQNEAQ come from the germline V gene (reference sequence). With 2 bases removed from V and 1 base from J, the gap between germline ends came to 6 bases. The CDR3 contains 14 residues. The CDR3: CASSLLRSGNTIYF. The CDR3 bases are TGTGCCAGCAGCTTACTACGGTCTGGAAACACCATATATTTT.

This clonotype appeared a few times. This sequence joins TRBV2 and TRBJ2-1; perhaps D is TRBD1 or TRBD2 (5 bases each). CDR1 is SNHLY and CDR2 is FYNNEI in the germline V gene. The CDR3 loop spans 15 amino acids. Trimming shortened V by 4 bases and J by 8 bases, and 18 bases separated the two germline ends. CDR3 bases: TGTGCCAGCAGTGGAGTTACCGGGACCACGGATGAGCAGTTCTTC. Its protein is CASSGVTGTTDEQFF.

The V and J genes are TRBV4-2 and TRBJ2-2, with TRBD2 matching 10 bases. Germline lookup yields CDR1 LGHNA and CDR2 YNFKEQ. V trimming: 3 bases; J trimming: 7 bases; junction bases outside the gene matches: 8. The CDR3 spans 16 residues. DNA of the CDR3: TGTGCCAGCAGCCACCCTGCTAGCGGGGGAGGCGGGGAGCTGTTTTTT. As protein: CASSHPASGGGGELFF.

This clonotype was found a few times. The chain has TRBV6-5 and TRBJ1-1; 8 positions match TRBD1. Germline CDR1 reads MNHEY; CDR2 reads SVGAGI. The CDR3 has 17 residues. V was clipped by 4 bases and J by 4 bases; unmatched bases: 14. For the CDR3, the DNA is TGTGCCAGCAGTTTCACCGTACAGGGGGTCGCAGTCACTGAAGCTTTCTTT. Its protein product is CASSFTVQGVAVTEAFF.

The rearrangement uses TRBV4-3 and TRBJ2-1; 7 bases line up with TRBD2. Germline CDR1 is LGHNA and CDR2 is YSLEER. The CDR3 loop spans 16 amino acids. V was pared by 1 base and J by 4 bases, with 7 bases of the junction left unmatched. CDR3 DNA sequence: TGCGCCAGCAGCCAAGTGGGACTACTCTCTTACAATGAGCAGTTCTTC. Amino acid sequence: CASSQVGLLSYNEQFF.

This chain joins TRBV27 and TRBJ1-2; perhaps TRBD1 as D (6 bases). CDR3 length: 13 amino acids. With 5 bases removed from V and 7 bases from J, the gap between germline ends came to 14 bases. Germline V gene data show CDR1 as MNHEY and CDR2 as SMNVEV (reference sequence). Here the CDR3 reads CASSRRGQGGYTF. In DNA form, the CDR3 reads TGTGCCAGCAGTCGCCGGGGGCAGGGTGGCTACACCTTC.

Here the CDR3 DNA reads TGTGCCAGCAGCCTAAGGGCCGAATCCCGTCGTACGCAGTATTTT. Protein product: CASSLRAESRRTQYF. This rearrangement joins TRBV7-2 to TRBJ2-3, with D unclear. This CDR3 is built from 15 residues. The germline gives CDR1 SGHTA, CDR2 FQGNSA. The V end lost 5 bases, the J end lost 8 bases, and 20 bases lay between the germline ends.

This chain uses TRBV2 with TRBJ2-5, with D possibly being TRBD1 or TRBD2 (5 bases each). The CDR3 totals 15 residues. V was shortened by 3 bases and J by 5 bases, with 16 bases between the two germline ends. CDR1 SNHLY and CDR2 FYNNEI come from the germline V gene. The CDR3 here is CASSERAGRAETQYF. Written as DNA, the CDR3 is TGTGCCAGCAGTGAGCGGGCAGGGAGAGCGGAGACCCAGTACTTC.

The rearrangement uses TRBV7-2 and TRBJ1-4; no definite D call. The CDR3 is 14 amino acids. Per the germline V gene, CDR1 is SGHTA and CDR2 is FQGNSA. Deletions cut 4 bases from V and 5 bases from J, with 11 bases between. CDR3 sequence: CASSSDGRNEKLFF. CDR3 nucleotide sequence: TGTGCCAGCAGCTCGGACGGGAGAAATGAAAAACTGTTTTTT. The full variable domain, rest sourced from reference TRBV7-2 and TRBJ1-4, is GAGVSQSPSNKVTEKGKDVELRCDPISGHTALYWYRQSLGQGLEFLIYFQGNSAPDKSGLPSDRFSAERTGGSVSTLTIQRTQQEDSAVYLCASSSDGRNEKLFFGSGTQLSVL.

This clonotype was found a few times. Written as DNA, the CDR3 is TGTGCCAGCAGTTTAAACCCCCTGCCCTGGACAAGGGGTGAGCAGTTCTTC. Translated, it gives CASSLNPLPWTRGEQFF. The gene calls are TRBV27 and TRBJ2-1; possible D gene TRBD1, 5 bases. This CDR3 contains 17 residues. Trimming took off 2 bases at V and 9 bases at J, with 23 bases between the two ends. Germline V gives CDR1 MNHEY, CDR2 SMNVEV (reference sequence).

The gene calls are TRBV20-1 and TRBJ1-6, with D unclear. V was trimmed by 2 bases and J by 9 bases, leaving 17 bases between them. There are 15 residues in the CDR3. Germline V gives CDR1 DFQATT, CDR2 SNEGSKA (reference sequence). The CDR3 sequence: CSARPEGSVGSPLHF. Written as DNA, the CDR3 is TGCAGTGCTAGACCCGAGGGTAGTGTAGGTTCACCCCTCCACTTT.

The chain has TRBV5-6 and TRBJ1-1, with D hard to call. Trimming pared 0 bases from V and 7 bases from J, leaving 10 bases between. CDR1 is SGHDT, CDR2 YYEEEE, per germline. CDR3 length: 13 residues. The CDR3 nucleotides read TGTGCCAGCAGCTTGGCCAGAAGCCTTGAAGCTTTCTTT. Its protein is CASSLARSLEAFF.

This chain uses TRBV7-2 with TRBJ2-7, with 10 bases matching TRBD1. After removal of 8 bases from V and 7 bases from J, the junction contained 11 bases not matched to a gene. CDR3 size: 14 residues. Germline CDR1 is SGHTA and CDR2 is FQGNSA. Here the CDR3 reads CASGRGTGVEEQYF. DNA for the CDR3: TGTGCCAGCGGCCGCGGGACAGGGGTCGAAGAGCAGTACTTC.

CDR3 DNA: TGCAGCGTTGAAGACCCCAGGGTGAGTGAAGATACGCAGTATTTT. Its translation is CSVEDPRVSEDTQYF. The chain employs TRBV29-1 and TRBJ2-3; D might be TRBD1 (5 bases). The CDR3 contains 15 residues. Germline lookup yields CDR1 SQVTM and CDR2 ANQGSEA. V gave up 0 bases and J gave up 5 bases, with 15 bases separating them.

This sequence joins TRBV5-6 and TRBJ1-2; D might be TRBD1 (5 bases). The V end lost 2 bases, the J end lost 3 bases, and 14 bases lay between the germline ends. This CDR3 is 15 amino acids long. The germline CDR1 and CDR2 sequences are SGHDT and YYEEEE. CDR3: CASSLVDRDDYGYTF. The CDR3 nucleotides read TGTGCCAGCAGCTTAGTTGATCGGGACGACTATGGCTACACCTTC.

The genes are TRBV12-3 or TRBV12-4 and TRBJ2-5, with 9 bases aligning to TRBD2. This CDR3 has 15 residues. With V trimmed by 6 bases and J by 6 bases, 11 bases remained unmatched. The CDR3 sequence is CASRSGSGGIKTQYF. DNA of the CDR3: TGTGCCAGCAGATCCGGTAGCGGGGGAATAAAGACCCAGTACTTC.

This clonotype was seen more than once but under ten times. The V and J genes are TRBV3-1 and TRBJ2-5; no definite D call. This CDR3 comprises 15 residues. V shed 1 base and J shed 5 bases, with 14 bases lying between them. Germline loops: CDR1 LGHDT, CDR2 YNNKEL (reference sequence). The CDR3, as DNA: TGTGCCAGCAGCCAAGTTGCGTCTTCCTGGGAGACCCAGTACTTC. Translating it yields CASSQVASSWETQYF.

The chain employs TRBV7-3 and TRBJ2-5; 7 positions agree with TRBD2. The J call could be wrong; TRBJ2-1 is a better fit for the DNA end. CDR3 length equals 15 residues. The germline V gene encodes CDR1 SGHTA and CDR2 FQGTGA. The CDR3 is CASRSGTSDLNEQFF. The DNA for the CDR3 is TGTGCCAGCAGGAGCGGGACGTCGGACCTCAATGAGCAGTTCTTC.

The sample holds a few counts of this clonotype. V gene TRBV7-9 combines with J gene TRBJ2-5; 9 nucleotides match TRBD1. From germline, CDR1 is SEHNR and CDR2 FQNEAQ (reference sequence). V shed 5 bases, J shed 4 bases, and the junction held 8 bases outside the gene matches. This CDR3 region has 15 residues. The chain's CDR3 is CASSRETGGIETQYF. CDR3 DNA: TGTGCCAGCAGCCGCGAGACAGGGGGAATAGAGACCCAGTACTTC.

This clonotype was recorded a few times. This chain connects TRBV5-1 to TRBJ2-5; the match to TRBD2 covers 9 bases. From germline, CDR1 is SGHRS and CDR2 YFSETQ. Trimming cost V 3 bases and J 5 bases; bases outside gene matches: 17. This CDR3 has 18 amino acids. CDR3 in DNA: TGCGCCAGCAGCTCCTCCTTAGCGGGAGTCTTACCCGCGGAGACCCAGTACTTC. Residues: CASSSSLAGVLPAETQYF.

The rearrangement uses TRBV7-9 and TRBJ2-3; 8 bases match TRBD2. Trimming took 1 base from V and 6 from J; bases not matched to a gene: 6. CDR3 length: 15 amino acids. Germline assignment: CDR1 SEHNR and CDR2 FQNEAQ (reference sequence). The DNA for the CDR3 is TGTGCCAGCAGCTTAGTAGCGGGGTCAGGCGATACGCAGTATTTT. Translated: CASSLVAGSGDTQYF.

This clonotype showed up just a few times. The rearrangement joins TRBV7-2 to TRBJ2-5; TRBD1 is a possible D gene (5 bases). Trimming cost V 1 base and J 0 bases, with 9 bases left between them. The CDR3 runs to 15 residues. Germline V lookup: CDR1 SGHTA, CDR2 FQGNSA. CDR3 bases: TGTGCCAGCAGCTTAGTTGGGGCCCACCAAGAGACCCAGTACTTC. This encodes CASSLVGAHQETQYF.